The 2 T cell receptor beta chains listed next were all sequenced from one sample in a study of regulatory T cells in long-lasting Graves disease. Time point given: persistent/refractory GD, antithyroid drugs over 5 years with positive TRAb. With RNA extracted from PBMCs as input, the TCR library was made. The TCR beta library used iRepertoire HTBI primers with Arm-PCR amplification of CDR3. Each CDR3 protein is one row after TCRdb ran MiXCR on the multiplex PCR reads. Altogether about 660,000 distinct CDR3 sequences are present, approximately 31% being singletons, with the ten largest covering 35% to 55%. The sample consisted of peripheral blood mononuclear cells (PBMCs), taken when the disease was refractory, from a patient treated with antithyroid drugs. The source of these receptors is a female donor with Graves disease.

As for this clonotype: This may be a read error, as it is one base from a much larger clone. The chain combines TRBV2 with TRBJ1-6; a weak D match, TRBD1 (5 bases). This CDR3 comprises 12 residues. Per germline, CDR1 SNHLY and CDR2 FYNNEI. As DNA, the CDR3 is TGTCCCAGCAGGGTCCTTAATTCACCCCTCCACTTT. It yields the protein CPSRVLNSPLHF.

The rearrangement links TRBV20-1 to TRBJ2-7; 9 nucleotides agree with TRBD2. The ends lost 3 bases at V and 2 bases at J; junction bases unmatched: 5. The length of the CDR3 is 14 residues. Germline-derived CDR1 and CDR2 are DFQATT and SNEGSKA (reference sequence). CDR3 sequence: CSASWLAGTYEQYF. CDR3 DNA: TGCAGTGCTAGTTGGCTAGCGGGAACCTACGAGCAGTACTTC.